This TCR beta chain is drawn from a study of shared clonotypes between healthy human individuals. About this clone: Other nucleotide sequences from this sample produce the same CDR3.

The CDR3 extends over 16 amino acids. Germline lookup yields CDR1 LNHNV and CDR2 YYDKDF (reference sequence). Unmatched junction bases numbered 7, after V lost 1 base and J lost 4 bases. Sequencing was performed with immunoSEQ multiplex PCR; in TCRdb, only in-frame clones are kept and a portion is missing. Of about 2.3 million clones listed, 80% to 95% are singletons. The donors, healthy adults who were HIV-negative, had experienced no recent acute infections or vaccinations. All the donors were Caucasian adults who lived in Nashville, Tennessee. Partitioning of CD4+ cells yielded a CD45RA+ naive subset and a CD45RA-negative memory subset.

The chain recombines TRBV15 with TRBJ1-3, with 7 bases that match TRBD1. Sequencing input: naive CD4+ T cells from PBMCs. The subset was: CD45RA+ positively selected. This clonotype was sampled from a man aged 18 to 29 in good health. Some clones in this sample may be carry-over from other donors' samples. Written as DNA, the CDR3 is TGTGCCACCAGCAGAGGAGGAACAGGGGCGGGAAACACCATATATTTT. As protein: CATSRGGTGAGNTIYF.